These T cell receptor beta chains were read from a single sample in a study of blood T cell repertoires in COVID-19. Clones were read by immunoSEQ multiplex PCR, and TCRdb kept only the in-frame ones, dropping some. There are approximately 500,000 clones in the sample; roughly 89% occur only once, and approximately 0.9% lies in the top ten. Sequencing used peripheral blood. These receptors were taken from a man between 18 and 29 years old with COVID-19, enrolled during active disease. CDR3s include the opening cysteine and the closing phenylalanine or tryptophan. D genes are given only for firm matches. Size tells how often a clone was seen (once, few, many) or the class of an expanded clone, and some rows leave it out.

j_gene	abundance	d_gene	v_gene	CDR3aa	CDR3nt
TRBJ2-7	-	TRBD1	TRBV7-9	CASSPPRQGSEQYF	TGTGCCAGCAGCCCGCCCCGACAGGGTAGCGAGCAGTACTTC
TRBJ2-5	-	-	TRBV12-3/TRBV12-4	CASSPRNQETQYF	TGTGCCAGCAGCCCTAGAAACCAAGAGACCCAGTACTTC
TRBJ1-1	-	-	TRBV24-1	CATSSGWGGGTEAFF	TGTGCCACCAGTTCGGGGTGGGGGGGCGGTACTGAAGCTTTCTTT
TRBJ1-5	-	-	TRBV13	CASSFLPSGPQHF	TGTGCCAGCAGCTTCCTACCCTCTGGGCCCCAGCATTTT
TRBJ2-2	-	TRBD2	TRBV18	CASSLGRLNTGELFF	TGTGCCAGCTCACTCGGGAGGCTGAACACCGGGGAGCTGTTTTTT
TRBJ1-6	-	TRBD1	TRBV2	CASSEGGQVNSPLHF	TGTGCCAGCAGTGAAGGGGGACAGGTCAATTCACCCCTCCACTTT
TRBJ1-6	once	-	TRBV5-1	CASSLSQGGNSPLHF	TGCGCCAGCAGCTTATCCCAGGGAGGAAATTCACCCCTCCACTTT
TRBJ2-7	-	TRBD2	TRBV6-6	CASSYTTSGGYEQYF	TGTGCCAGCAGTTACACGACTAGCGGAGGCTACGAGCAGTACTTC
TRBJ1-1	-	-	TRBV27	CASSKQVDTEAFF	TGTGCCAGCAGTAAACAGGTTGACACTGAAGCTTTCTTT
TRBJ1-6	-	TRBD1	TRBV27	CASRGGGGTGNSPLHF	TGTGCCAGCAGAGGGGGGGGTGGGACAGGGAATTCACCCCTCCACTTT
TRBJ2-7	-	TRBD1	TRBV5-5	CASSLTPGTGAYEQYF	TGTGCCAGCAGCTTGACCCCCGGGACAGGGGCCTACGAGCAGTACTTC
TRBJ1-1	-	-	TRBV6-5	CASRGSTTEAFF	TGTGCCAGCAGGGGGAGTACCACTGAAGCTTTCTTT
TRBJ2-5	-	TRBD2	TRBV9	CASSPRGDSSSWETQYF	TGTGCCAGCAGCCCCCGGGGGGATTCTTCAAGTTGGGAGACCCAGTACTTC
TRBJ2-2	once	-	TRBV11-2	CASKPGGQVTTGELFF	TGTGCCAGCAAGCCGGGGGGACAGGTGACCACCGGGGAGCTGTTTTTT
TRBJ2-7	-	-	TRBV21-1	CASSKGQVRGGFYEQYF	TGTGCCAGCAGCAAGGGACAGGTTCGAGGGGGGTTCTACGAGCAGTACTTC
TRBJ2-5	few	TRBD2	TRBV19	CATQETSGSQETQYF	TGTGCCACCCAAGAGACTAGCGGGAGCCAAGAGACCCAGTACTTC
TRBJ1-5	once	-	TRBV6-5	CASSSRFNQPQHF	TGTGCCAGTAGCTCCCGGTTCAATCAGCCCCAGCATTTT
TRBJ2-7	-	TRBD1	TRBV19	CASSTGQGYEQYF	TGTGCCAGTAGTACTGGACAGGGCTACGAGCAGTACTTC
TRBJ2-2	-	TRBD1	TRBV29-1	CSAGTANTGELFF	TGCAGCGCGGGGACAGCGAACACCGGGGAGCTGTTTTTT
TRBJ2-7	-	-	TRBV6-5	CASGQRGSYEQYF	TGTGCCAGCGGCCAAAGGGGTTCCTACGAGCAGTACTTC
TRBJ2-2	-	TRBD1	TRBV2	CASRGTGTGELFF	TGTGCCAGCAGAGGGACAGGCACCGGGGAGCTGTTTTTT
TRBJ2-1	-	TRBD2	TRBV24-1	CATSDFPGGRAMDEQFF	TGTGCCACCAGTGATTTCCCTGGGGGGAGGGCCATGGATGAGCAGTTCTTC
TRBJ2-1	many	TRBD2	TRBV6-1	CASSGPGTRTYNEQFF	TGTGCCAGCAGTGGCCCCGGGACTAGAACCTACAATGAGCAGTTCTTC
TRBJ2-1	-	TRBD1	TRBV19	CASSQDRGDEQFF	TGTGCCAGTAGCCAGGACAGGGGGGATGAGCAGTTCTTC
TRBJ2-3	-	TRBD2	TRBV2	CASSGLALGSDTQYF	TGTGCCAGCAGTGGACTAGCGCTGGGGTCAGATACGCAGTATTTT
TRBJ2-1	-	TRBD2	TRBV6-5	CASSYSSGSGGRQFF	TGTGCCAGCAGTTACAGTAGCGGGAGTGGGGGTAGGCAGTTCTTC
TRBJ1-5	-	TRBD1	TRBV6-5	CASSGQGALNQPQHF	TGTGCCAGCAGCGGACAGGGGGCCCTGAATCAGCCCCAGCATTTT
TRBJ2-1	-	TRBD2	TRBV7-2	CASSSQAGERDEQFF	TGTGCCAGCAGCTCTCAAGCGGGAGAGCGGGATGAGCAGTTCTTC
TRBJ2-2	-	-	TRBV7-3	CASSFLGGTGELFF	TGTGCCAGCAGCTTTCTAGGTGGCACCGGGGAGCTGTTTTTT
TRBJ2-1	-	-	TRBV9	CASSVDPRGEQFF	TGTGCCAGCAGCGTAGACCCTAGAGGGGAGCAGTTCTTC
TRBJ2-7	-	TRBD1	TRBV4-1	CASSQGTVSSYEQYF	TGCGCCAGCAGCCAGGGGACAGTGAGCTCCTACGAGCAGTACTTC
TRBJ2-7	-	TRBD1	TRBV5-1	CASSTEQGNEQYF	TGCGCCAGCAGCACGGAACAGGGGAACGAGCAGTACTTC
TRBJ2-7	-	-	TRBV19	CASSIVWRGEQYF	TGTGCCAGTAGTATAGTTTGGAGGGGCGAGCAGTACTTC
TRBJ2-7	-	-	TRBV11-3	CASSPTQGLETEQYF	TGTGCCAGCAGCCCAACCCAGGGGTTGGAGACGGAGCAGTACTTC
TRBJ2-7	-	-	TRBV29-1	CSVEDYDRDGLIYEQYF	TGCAGCGTTGAAGATTATGATAGGGACGGACTAATCTACGAGCAGTACTTC
TRBJ2-1	-	-	TRBV7-6	CASSFREAGYNEQFF	TGTGCCAGCAGCTTTAGGGAGGCTGGGTACAATGAGCAGTTCTTC
TRBJ2-7	-	-	TRBV28	CASSYWGDLYEQYF	TGTGCCAGCAGCTACTGGGGGGACCTCTACGAGCAGTACTTC
TRBJ2-3	once	TRBD2	TRBV2	CASTPSGGPTDTQYF	TGTGCCAGCACCCCTAGCGGGGGGCCCACAGATACGCAGTATTTT
TRBJ2-3	few	TRBD2	TRBV15	CATSRGGGLTDTQYF	TGTGCCACCAGCAGAGGCGGGGGGCTTACAGATACGCAGTATTTT
TRBJ2-5	-	-	TRBV28	CASSARDSKFQETQYF	TGTGCCAGCAGTGCCCGTGACAGCAAATTCCAAGAGACCCAGTACTTC
TRBJ1-3	-	-	TRBV5-1	CASSAQGYGNTIYF	TGCGCCAGCAGCGCGCAGGGATATGGAAACACCATATATTTT
TRBJ2-1	-	-	TRBV5-1	CASSFIGVDEQFF	TGCGCCAGCAGCTTTATAGGGGTGGATGAGCAGTTCTTC
TRBJ2-1	-	TRBD2	TRBV6-2/TRBV6-3	CASRYEAGGYNEQFF	TGTGCCAGCAGATACGAAGCGGGAGGATACAATGAGCAGTTCTTC
TRBJ2-3	-	TRBD2	TRBV7-9	CASRSGLAGKRGDTDTQYF	TGTGCCAGCAGATCGGGACTAGCGGGTAAAAGGGGAGACACAGATACGCAGTATTTT
TRBJ2-1	-	TRBD1	TRBV24-1	CATSVNRGAYNEQFF	TGTGCCACCAGTGTTAACAGGGGGGCATACAATGAGCAGTTCTTC
TRBJ1-1	-	-	TRBV12-3/TRBV12-4	CASRRTDVHEAFF	TGTGCCAGCAGACGGACAGATGTGCATGAAGCTTTCTTT
TRBJ1-2	few	-	TRBV5-4	CASSFRDKGNYGYTF	TGTGCCAGCAGCTTTCGAGACAAGGGGAACTATGGCTACACCTTC
TRBJ2-5	once	TRBD1	TRBV2	CAGRGPQRTETQYF	TGTGCCGGAAGGGGGCCCCAGAGGACCGAGACCCAGTACTTC
TRBJ2-1	-	TRBD2	TRBV9	CASSVGLAGGPQEIEQFF	TGTGCCAGCAGCGTAGGTCTAGCGGGAGGGCCGCAAGAAATTGAGCAGTTCTTC
TRBJ2-3	-	TRBD2	TRBV4-1	CASGLRLAGSDTQYF	TGCGCCAGCGGGCTACGGCTAGCGGGTTCAGATACGCAGTATTTT
TRBJ2-7	-	TRBD2	TRBV10-3	CAISESTLAGPGEQYF	TGTGCCATCAGTGAGTCGACTCTAGCGGGGCCGGGCGAGCAGTACTTC
TRBJ2-7	once	TRBD1	TRBV19	CASSIGTGSYEQYF	TGTGCCAGTAGTATAGGGACAGGCAGCTACGAGCAGTACTTC
TRBJ1-5	-	-	TRBV19	CASSIGTRTADQPQHF	TGTGCCAGTAGTATAGGGACCAGGACAGCCGATCAGCCCCAGCATTTT
TRBJ2-2	-	-	TRBV5-5	CASSFGDTGELFF	TGTGCCAGCAGCTTCGGAGACACCGGGGAGCTGTTTTTT
TRBJ1-6	-	-	TRBV10-3	CAISARGADGSPLHF	TGTGCCATCAGTGCCCGGGGTGCAGACGGCTCACCCCTCCACTTT